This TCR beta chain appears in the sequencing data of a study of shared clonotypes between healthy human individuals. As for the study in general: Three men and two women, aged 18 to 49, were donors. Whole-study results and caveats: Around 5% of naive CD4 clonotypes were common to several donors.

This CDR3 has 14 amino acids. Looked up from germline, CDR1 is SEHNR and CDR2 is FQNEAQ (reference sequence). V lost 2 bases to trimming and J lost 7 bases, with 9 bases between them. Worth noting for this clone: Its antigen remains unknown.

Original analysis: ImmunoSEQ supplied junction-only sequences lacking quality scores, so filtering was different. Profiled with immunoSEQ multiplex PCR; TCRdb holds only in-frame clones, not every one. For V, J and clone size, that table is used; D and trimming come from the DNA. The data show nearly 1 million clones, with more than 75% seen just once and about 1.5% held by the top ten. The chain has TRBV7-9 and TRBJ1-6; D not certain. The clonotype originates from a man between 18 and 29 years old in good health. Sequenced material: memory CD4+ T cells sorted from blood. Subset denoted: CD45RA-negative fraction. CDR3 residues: CASSLLGSNSPLHF. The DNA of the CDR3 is TGTGCCAGCAGCTTATTGGGTTCAAATTCACCCCTCCACTTT.